The TCR beta chain described here comes from a study of cytomegalovirus exposure and HLA in healthy donors. Study-level points and caveats: Roughly even sequencing depth across donors was the assumption behind the presence/absence analyses. In an earlier analysis, most TCR beta V segments were productive about 87% or about 30% of the time. CMV serostatus stood as the only immune exposure information on hand.

PCR was performed using 60 Vbeta and 13 Jbeta primers. Assay: immunoSEQ multiplex PCR; the TCRdb copy retains only in-frame clones and omits some. The sample lists fewer than 95,000 clones, roughly four fifths occurring once. This clone has more than one count but fewer than ten. Its antigen is still unknown. The sequencing sample was made of PBMCs. The sequence came from a man aged 30 to 39 in good health and CMV-seronegative.

CDR3 residues: CASSYSEGTGELFF. The CDR3 nucleotides are TGTGCCAGCAGTTACTCGGAGGGCACCGGGGAGCTGTTTTTT. The rearrangement uses TRBV6-5 and TRBJ2-2; tentative D call: TRBD2 (6 bases). Per germline, CDR1 MNHEY and CDR2 SVGAGI. V gave up 0 bases and J gave up 4 bases, with 6 bases separating them. This CDR3 has 14 residues.